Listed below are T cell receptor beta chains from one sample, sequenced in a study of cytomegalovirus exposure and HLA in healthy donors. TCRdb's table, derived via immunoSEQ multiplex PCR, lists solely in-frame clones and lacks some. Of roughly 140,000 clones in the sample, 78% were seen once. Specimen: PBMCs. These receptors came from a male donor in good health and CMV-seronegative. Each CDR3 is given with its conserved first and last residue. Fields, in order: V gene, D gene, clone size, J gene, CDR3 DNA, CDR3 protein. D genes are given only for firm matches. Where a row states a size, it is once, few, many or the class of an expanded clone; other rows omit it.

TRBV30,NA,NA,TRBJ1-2,TGTGCCTGGAGGACAGTGACGGACTACACCTTC,CAWRTVTDYTF
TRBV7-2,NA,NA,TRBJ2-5,TGTGCCATCCCTTCCCCGACCTCTCCGACAGTCCAAGAGACCCAGTACTTC,CAIPSPTSPTVQETQYF
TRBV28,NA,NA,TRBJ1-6,TGTGCCAGCAGTGGACTCACACGACCACCCCTCCACTTT,CASSGLTRPPLHF
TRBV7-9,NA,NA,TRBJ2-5,TGTGCCAGCAGCTTCCCCCTGGAGACCCAGTACTTC,CASSFPLETQYF
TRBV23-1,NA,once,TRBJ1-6,TGCGCCAGCAGTCAGTACAGGGCGGCGAAAAATTCACCCCTCCACTTT,CASSQYRAAKNSPLHF
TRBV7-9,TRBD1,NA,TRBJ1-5,TGTGCCAGCAGCTTAGCTGGTGGACAGGGAAAAGATCAGCCCCAGCATTTT,CASSLAGGQGKDQPQHF
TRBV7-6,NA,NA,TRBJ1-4,TGTGCCAGCAGCCCAATTCCCGGGGTGTATGAAAAACTGTTTTTT,CASSPIPGVYEKLFF
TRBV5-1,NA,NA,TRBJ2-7,TGCGCCAGCAGCTTGGACGGGTCAGAGTTCTACGAGCAGTACTTC,CASSLDGSEFYEQYF
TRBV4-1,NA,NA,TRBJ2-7,TGCGCCAGCGGAGACAGGTACGAGCAGTACTTC,CASGDRYEQYF
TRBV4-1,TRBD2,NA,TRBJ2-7,TGCGCCAGCAGCCAGCGTCGGGGAGGGGCTTATTTCCACGAGCAGTACTTC,CASSQRRGGAYFHEQYF
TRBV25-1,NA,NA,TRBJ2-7,TGTGCCAGCAGTGAGGAGAGCGGGCTACGCGGGTACGAGCAGTACTTC,CASSEESGLRGYEQYF
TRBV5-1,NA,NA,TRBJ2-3,TGCGCCAGCAGGGCCGACCGGGGAGGCACAGATACGCAGTATTTT,CASRADRGGTDTQYF
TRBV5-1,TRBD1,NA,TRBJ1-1,TGCGCCAGCAGCTTGCTACAGGGGGCAATAGGGAACACTGAAGCTTTCTTT,CASSLLQGAIGNTEAFF
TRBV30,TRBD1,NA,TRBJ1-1,TGTGCCTGGAGTGTGGGCAGGGGGGACACTGAAGCTTTCTTT,CAWSVGRGDTEAFF
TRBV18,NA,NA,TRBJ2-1,TGTGCCAGCTCCCTTCTGCCGGACTCCCATGAGCAGTTCTTC,CASSLLPDSHEQFF
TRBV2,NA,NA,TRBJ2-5,TGTGCCAGCAGTGAAGCGCGCAGGAAAGAGACCCAGTACTTC,CASSEARRKETQYF
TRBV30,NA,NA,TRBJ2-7,TGTGCCTGGAGTGTTGGCAGCGATGCGGCTTACGAGCAGTACTTC,CAWSVGSDAAYEQYF
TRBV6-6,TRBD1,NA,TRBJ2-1,TGTGCCAGCGAAGGACAGGGGAATGAGCAGTTCTTC,CASEGQGNEQFF
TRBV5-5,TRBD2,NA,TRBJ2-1,TGTGCCAGCAGCTTGGCCACTAGCGGGGTCTCCTACAATGAGCAGTTCTTC,CASSLATSGVSYNEQFF
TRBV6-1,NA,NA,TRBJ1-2,TGTGCCAGCAGCTCCGCGTCGGGGGTTGGTTCCACCTTC,CASSSASGVGSTF
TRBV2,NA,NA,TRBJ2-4,TGTGCCAGCCTGGCGGGGATAGCCAAAAACATTCAGTACTTC,CASLAGIAKNIQYF
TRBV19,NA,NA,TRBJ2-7,TGTGCCAGTAGCTCCAGCTCCTACGAGCAGTACTTC,CASSSSSYEQYF
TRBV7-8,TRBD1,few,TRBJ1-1,TGTGCCAGCAGCTTAGAGTTGGGACAGAAGAACACTGAAGCTTTCTTT,CASSLELGQKNTEAFF
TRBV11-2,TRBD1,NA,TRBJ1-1,TGTGCCAGCAGCCCCCTCAGGGGGATGAACACTGAAGCTTTCTTT,CASSPLRGMNTEAFF
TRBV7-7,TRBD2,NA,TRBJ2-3,TGTGCTAGCAGCTTTGGGACTAGCGGCCTGGGGACAGATACGCAGTATTTT,CASSFGTSGLGTDTQYF
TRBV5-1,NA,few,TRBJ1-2,TGCGCCAGCAGAGGGGACATAGAACTATATGGCTACACCTTC,CASRGDIELYGYTF
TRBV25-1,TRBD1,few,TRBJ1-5,TGTGCCAGCAGTCCAGGGACAGGTGAACATCAGCCCCAGCATTTT,CASSPGTGEHQPQHF
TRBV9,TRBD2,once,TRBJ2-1,TGTGCCAGCAGCTCCCGCCTAGCGGTTTCCTACAATGAGCAGTTCTTC,CASSSRLAVSYNEQFF
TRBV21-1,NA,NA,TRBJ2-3,TGTGCCAGCAGCAATTGGAGGCTTCCGGCTAGCACAGATACGCAGTATTTT,CASSNWRLPASTDTQYF
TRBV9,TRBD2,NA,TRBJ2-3,TGTGCCAGCAGCCAGAACCTAGCGGGGGGAACAGATACGCAGTATTTT,CASSQNLAGGTDTQYF
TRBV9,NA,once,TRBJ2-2,TGTGCCAGCAGCGCCACCAGGAACACCGGGGAGCTGTTTTTT,CASSATRNTGELFF
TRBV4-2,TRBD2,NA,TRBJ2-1,TGTGCCAGCAGCCAAGAACAGTGGAGCGGGACTGAGCAGTTCTTC,CASSQEQWSGTEQFF
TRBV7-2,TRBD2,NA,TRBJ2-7,TGTGCCAGCAGCTTAGTGGTGACTAGCGGGGGGGGGCCCACCTCGGAGCAGTACTTC,CASSLVVTSGGGPTSEQYF
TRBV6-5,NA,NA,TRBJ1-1,TGTGCCAGCAGGAAATCGGTCACTGAAGCTTTCTTT,CASRKSVTEAFF
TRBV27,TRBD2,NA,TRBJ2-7,TGTGCCAGCAGTACCCCGGGACTAGTCTCCGAGCAGTACTTC,CASSTPGLVSEQYF
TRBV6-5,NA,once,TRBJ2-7,TGTGCCAGCAGCCTAACGGAGGGCTCCTACGAGCAGTACTTC,CASSLTEGSYEQYF
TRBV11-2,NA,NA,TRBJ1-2,TGTGCCAGCAGCTTATCAGGGAATGGCTACACCTTC,CASSLSGNGYTF
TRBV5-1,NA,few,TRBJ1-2,TGCGCCAGCAGCTTGGACAGACCAACCTATGGCTACACCTTC,CASSLDRPTYGYTF
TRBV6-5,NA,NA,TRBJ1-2,TGTGCCAGCAGTTACGGTCAGGGATTCTACACCTTC,CASSYGQGFYTF
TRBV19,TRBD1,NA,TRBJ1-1,TGTGCCAGTACCGCCGGACAGGCGTACACTGAAGCTTTCTTT,CASTAGQAYTEAFF
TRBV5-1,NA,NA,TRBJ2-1,TGCGCCAGCAGCTTGCGCACGGAGCCCTACAATGAGCAGTTCTTC,CASSLRTEPYNEQFF
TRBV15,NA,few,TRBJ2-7,TGTGCCACCAGCAGCGCGGGCCAATACGAGCAGTACTTC,CATSSAGQYEQYF
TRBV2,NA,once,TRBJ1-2,TGTGCCAGCAACCCAGGGAACTATGGCTACACCTTC,CASNPGNYGYTF
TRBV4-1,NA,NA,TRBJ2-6,TGCGCCAGCAGCCAAGGGCGGATCCAGGGATTTGCCCTCTCTGGGGCCAACGTCCTGACTTTC,CASSQGRIQGFALSGANVLTF
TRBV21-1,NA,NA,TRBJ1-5,TGTGCCAGCAGCAAAATAAGCAATCAGCCCCAGCATTTT,CASSKISNQPQHF